Presented here are 2 T cell receptor beta chains from one specimen sequenced in a study of blood T cell repertoires in COVID-19 (dated by TCRdb to the early 2020s). The library was produced with the immunoSEQ multiplex PCR assay. TCRdb took over this immuneACCESS table, retaining in-frame rearrangements with V and J assigned. Such tables are incomplete; in checked studies, under half of the missing clones stem from an unresolved V gene, and the remainder is unexplained. Here the sample has 100,000 to 150,000 clones; around 91% occur a single time. The ten most abundant clones make up 3.5% to 4.5% of the sample. Input material: peripheral blood. These receptors all come from a woman in her sixties with COVID-19, enrolled during active disease.

The V gene is TRBV9, the J gene TRBJ2-3; D perhaps matches TRBD2 (5 bases). V lost 2 bases to trimming and J lost 2 bases, with 9 bases between them. CDR3 size: 14 residues. Germline CDR1 and CDR2: SGDLS and YYNGEE. The CDR3 protein is CASSVELVTDTQYF. CDR3 DNA: TGTGCCAGCAGCGTGGAACTAGTCACAGATACGCAGTATTTT. The entire variable domain, with the rest obtained from reference TRBV9 and TRBJ2-3, is as follows: DSGVTQTPKHLITATGQRVTLRCSPRSGDLSVYWYQQSLDQGLQFLIQYYNGEERAKGNILERFSAQQFPDLHSELNLSSLELGDSALYFCASSVELVTDTQYFGPGTRLTVL.

The J gene is TRBJ1-1, the V gene TRBV10-3; no definite D call. CDR1 ENHRY and CDR2 SYGVKD come from the germline V gene. The CDR3 covers 13 residues. V was clipped by 3 bases and J by 0 bases, with 5 bases between them. CDR3: CAISDLMNTEAFF. In DNA, the CDR3 is TGTGCCATCAGTGACCTAATGAACACTGAAGCTTTCTTT.